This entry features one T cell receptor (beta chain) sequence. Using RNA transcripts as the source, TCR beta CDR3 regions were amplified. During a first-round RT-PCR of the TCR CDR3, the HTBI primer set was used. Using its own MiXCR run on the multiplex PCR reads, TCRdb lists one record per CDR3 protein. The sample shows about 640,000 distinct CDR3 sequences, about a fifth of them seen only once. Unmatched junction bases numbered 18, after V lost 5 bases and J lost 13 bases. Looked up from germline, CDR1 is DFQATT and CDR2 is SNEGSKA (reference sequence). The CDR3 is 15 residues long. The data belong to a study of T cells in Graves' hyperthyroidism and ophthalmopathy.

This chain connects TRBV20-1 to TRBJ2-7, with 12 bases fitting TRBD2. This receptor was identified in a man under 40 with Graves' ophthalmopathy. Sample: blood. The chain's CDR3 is CSAWGLAGIPTSTYF. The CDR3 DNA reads TGCAGTGCTTGGGGACTAGCGGGCATCCCTACGAGCACCTACTTC.